Below, one T cell receptor beta chain is given with its context. This sample is part of a study of chronic HIV infection and antiretroviral therapy. This CDR3 has 14 amino acids. V shed 6 bases, J shed 1 base, and the junction held 8 bases outside the gene matches. Germline V gene lookup returns CDR1 SQVTM and CDR2 ANQGSEA. TCRdb reanalysed the 5' RACE reads using MiXCR and keeps one entry per CDR3 protein. The sample records some 46,000 distinct CDR3 sequences, 15% to 20% being singletons. The chain recombines TRBV29-1 with TRBJ2-5; 7 nucleotides align to TRBD1. Sequenced sample: peripheral blood. This receptor was identified in an adult who had HIV and had not received antiretroviral therapy, or was an uninfected healthy control (not recorded which). The CDR3 loop reads CSVRKGTAQETQYF. CDR3 DNA: TGCAGCGTGAGAAAAGGGACAGCCCAAGAGACCCAGTACTTC.